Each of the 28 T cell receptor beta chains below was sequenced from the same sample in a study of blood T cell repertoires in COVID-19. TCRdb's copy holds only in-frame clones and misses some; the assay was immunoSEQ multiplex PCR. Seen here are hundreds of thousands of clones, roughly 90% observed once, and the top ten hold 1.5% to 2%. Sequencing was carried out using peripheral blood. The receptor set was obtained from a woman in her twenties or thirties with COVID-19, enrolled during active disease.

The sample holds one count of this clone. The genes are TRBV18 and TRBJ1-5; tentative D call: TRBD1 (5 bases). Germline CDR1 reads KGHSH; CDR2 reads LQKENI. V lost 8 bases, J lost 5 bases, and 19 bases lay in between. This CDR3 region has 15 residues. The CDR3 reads CASSSYQGWDQPQHF. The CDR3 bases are TGTGCCAGCAGTAGTTATCAGGGCTGGGATCAGCCCCAGCATTTT.

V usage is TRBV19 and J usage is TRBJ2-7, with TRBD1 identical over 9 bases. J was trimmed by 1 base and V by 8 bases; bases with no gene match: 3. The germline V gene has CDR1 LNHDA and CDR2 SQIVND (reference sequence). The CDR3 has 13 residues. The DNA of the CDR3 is TGTGCCAGTGGACAGGGGTCATCCTACGAGCAGTACTTC. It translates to CASGQGSSYEQYF.

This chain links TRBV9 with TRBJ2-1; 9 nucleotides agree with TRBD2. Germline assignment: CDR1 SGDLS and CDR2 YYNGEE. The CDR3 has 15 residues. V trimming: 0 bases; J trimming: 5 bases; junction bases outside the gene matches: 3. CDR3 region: CASSVASGVNNEQFF. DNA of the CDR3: TGTGCCAGCAGCGTAGCTAGCGGGGTCAACAATGAGCAGTTCTTC.

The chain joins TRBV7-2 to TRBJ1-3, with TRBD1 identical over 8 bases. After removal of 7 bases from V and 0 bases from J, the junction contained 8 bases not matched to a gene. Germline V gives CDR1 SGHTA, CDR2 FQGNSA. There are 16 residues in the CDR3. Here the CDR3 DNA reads TGTGCCAGCACTCCAGGGGGCAGCCACTCTGGAAACACCATATATTTT. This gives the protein CASTPGGSHSGNTIYF.

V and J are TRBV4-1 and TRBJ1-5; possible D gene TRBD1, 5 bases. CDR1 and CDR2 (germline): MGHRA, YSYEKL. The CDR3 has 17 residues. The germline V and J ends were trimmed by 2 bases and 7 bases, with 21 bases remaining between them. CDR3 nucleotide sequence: TGCGCCAGCAGCCAAAACGCCGGGCCTCAGGGATGGCAGCCCCAGCATTTT. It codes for CASSQNAGPQGWQPQHF.

For the CDR3, the DNA is TGTGCCTGGGGACATAGAAACACTGAAGCTTTCTTT. Translated: CAWGHRNTEAFF. The rearrangement links TRBV30 to TRBJ1-1; possible D gene TRBD1, 5 bases. The V gene's germline CDR1 is GTSNPN and CDR2 SVGIG (reference sequence). The CDR3 runs to 12 residues. Trimming removed 5 bases from V and 2 bases from J, with 9 bases in between.

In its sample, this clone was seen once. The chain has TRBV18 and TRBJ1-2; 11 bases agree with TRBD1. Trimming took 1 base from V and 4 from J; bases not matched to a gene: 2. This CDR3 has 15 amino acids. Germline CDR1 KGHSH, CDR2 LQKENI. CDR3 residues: CASSPQGQGGYGYTF. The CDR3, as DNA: TGTGCCAGCTCACCACAGGGACAGGGGGGCTATGGCTACACCTTC.

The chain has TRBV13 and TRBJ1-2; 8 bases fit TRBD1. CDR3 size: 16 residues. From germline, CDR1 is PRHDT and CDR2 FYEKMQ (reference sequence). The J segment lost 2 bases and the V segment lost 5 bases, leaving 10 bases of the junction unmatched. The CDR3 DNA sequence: TGTGCCAGCAGCAGACCAACAGGGGGAACGAACTATGGCTACACCTTC. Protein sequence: CASSRPTGGTNYGYTF.

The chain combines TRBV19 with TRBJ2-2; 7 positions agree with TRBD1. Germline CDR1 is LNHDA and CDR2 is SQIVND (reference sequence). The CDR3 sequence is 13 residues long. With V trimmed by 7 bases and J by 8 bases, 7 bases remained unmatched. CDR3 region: CASNEGARGELFF. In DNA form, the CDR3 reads TGTGCCAGTAACGAGGGGGCCAGAGGGGAGCTGTTTTTT.

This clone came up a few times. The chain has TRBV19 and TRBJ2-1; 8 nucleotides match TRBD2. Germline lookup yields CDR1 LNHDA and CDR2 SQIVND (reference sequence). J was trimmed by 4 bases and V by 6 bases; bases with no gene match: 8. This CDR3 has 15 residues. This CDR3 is CASRSSGLVYNEQFF. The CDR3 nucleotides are TGTGCCAGTAGATCTTCGGGACTAGTTTACAATGAGCAGTTCTTC.

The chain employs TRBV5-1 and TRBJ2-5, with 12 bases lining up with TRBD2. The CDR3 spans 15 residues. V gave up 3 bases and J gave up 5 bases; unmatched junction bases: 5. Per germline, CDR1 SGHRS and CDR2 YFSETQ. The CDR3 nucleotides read TGCGCCAGCAGCTCTAGCGGGGGGGCAGGGGAGACCCAGTACTTC. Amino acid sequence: CASSSSGGAGETQYF.

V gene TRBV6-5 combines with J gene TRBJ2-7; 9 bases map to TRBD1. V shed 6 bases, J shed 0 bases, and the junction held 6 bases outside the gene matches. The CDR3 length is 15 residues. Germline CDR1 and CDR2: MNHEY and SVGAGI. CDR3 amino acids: CASRQGQGSSYEQYF. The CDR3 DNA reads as TGTGCCAGCAGACAGGGACAGGGTAGCTCCTACGAGCAGTACTTC.

The CDR3: CASSSSGTRDEQFF. DNA for the CDR3: TGTGCCAGCAGCTCTTCCGGGACTCGGGATGAGCAGTTCTTC. The chain recombines TRBV9 with TRBJ2-1; tentatively, D is TRBD2 (6 bases). The germline CDR1 and CDR2 sequences are SGDLS and YYNGEE. Trimming left V 4 bases short and J 8 bases short, with 16 bases between. The CDR3 sequence is 14 residues long.

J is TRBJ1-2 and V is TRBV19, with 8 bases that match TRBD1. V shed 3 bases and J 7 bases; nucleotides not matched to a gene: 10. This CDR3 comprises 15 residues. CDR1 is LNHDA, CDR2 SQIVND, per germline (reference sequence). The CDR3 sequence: CASSIPRGQGSGYTF. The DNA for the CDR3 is TGTGCCAGTAGTATCCCCCGCGGACAGGGAAGTGGCTACACCTTC. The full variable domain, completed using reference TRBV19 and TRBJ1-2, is DGGITQSPKYLFRKEGQNVTLSCEQNLNHDAMYWYRQDPGQGLRLIYYSQIVNDFQKGDIAEGYSVSREKKESFPLTVTSAQKNPTAFYLCASSIPRGQGSGYTFGSGTRLTVV.

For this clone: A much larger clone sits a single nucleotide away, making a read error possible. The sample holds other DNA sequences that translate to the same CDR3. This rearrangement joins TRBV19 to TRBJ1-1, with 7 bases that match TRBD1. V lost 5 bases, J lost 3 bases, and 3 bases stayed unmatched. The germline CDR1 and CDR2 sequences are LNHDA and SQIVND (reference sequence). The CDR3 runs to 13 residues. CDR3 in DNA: TGTGCCAGTAGTCTCACAGGGGACACTGAAGCTTTCTTT. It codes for CASSLTGDTEAFF.

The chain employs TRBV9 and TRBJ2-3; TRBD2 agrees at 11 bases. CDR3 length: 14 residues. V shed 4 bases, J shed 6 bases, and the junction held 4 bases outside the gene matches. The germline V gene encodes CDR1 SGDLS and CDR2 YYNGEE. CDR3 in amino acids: CASSRTSGGDTQYF. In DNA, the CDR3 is TGTGCCAGCAGCCGTACTAGCGGGGGCGATACGCAGTATTTT. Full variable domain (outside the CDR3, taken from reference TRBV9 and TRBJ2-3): DSGVTQTPKHLITATGQRVTLRCSPRSGDLSVYWYQQSLDQGLQFLIQYYNGEERAKGNILERFSAQQFPDLHSELNLSSLELGDSALYFCASSRTSGGDTQYFGPGTRLTVL.

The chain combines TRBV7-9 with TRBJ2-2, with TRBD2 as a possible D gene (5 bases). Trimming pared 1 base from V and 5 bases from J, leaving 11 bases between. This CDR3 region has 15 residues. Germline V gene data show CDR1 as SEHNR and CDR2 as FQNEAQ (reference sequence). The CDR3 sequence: CASSLVEQRTGELFF. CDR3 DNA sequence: TGTGCCAGCAGCTTAGTAGAACAGCGGACCGGGGAGCTGTTTTTT.

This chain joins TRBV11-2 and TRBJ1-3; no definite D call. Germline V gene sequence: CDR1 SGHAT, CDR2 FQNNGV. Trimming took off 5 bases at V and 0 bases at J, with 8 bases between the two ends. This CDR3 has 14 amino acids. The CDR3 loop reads CASSRGSSGNTIYF. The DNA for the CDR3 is TGTGCCAGCAGCCGCGGAAGCTCTGGAAACACCATATATTTT. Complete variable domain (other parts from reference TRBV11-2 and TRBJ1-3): EAGVAQSPRYKIIEKRQSVAFWCNPISGHATLYWYQQILGQGPKLLIQFQNNGVVDDSQLPKDRFSAERLKGVDSTLKIQPAKLEDSAVYLCASSRGSSGNTIYFGEGSWLTVV.

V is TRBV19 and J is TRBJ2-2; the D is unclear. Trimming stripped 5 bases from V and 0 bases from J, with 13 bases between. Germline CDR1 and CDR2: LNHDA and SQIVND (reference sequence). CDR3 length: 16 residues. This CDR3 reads CASSPDSISNTGELFF. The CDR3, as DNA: TGTGCCAGTAGTCCTGACTCCATTTCGAACACCGGGGAGCTGTTTTTT.

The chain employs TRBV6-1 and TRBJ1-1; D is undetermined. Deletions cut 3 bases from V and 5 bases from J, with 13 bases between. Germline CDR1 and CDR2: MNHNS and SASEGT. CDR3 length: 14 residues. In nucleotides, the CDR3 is TGTGCCAGCAGTGAGGTTTGGGGAGGTACTGAAGCTTTCTTT. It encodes CASSEVWGGTEAFF.

The CDR3 sequence: CASSLGGTGYTF. The CDR3 nucleotides are TGTGCCAGCAGCCTCGGAGGGACGGGCTACACCTTC. This chain links TRBV7-2 with TRBJ1-2; TRBD1 might be the D (5 bases). CDR3 length: 12 residues. Trimming took 5 bases from V and 8 from J, leaving 12 bases between them. Germline V CDR1 and CDR2: SGHTA, FQGNSA.

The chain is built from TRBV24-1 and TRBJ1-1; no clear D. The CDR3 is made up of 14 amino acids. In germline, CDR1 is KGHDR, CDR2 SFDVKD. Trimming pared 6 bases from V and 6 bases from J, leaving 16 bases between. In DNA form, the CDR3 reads TGTGCCACCAGTACGTCTCGGGGAACTCCTGAAGCTTTCTTT. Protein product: CATSTSRGTPEAFF.

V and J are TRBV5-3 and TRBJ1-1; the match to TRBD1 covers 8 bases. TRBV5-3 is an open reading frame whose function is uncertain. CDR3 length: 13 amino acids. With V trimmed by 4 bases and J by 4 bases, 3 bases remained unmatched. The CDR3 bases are TGTGCCAGAAGCCACAGGGGGGGCACTGAAGCTTTCTTT. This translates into CARSHRGGTEAFF.

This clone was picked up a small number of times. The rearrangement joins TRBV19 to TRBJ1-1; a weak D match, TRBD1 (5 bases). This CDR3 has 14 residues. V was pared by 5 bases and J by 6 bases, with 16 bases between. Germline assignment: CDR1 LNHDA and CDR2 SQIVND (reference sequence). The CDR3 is CASSAPRDNAEAFF. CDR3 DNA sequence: TGTGCCAGTAGTGCCCCCAGGGATAACGCTGAAGCTTTCTTT.

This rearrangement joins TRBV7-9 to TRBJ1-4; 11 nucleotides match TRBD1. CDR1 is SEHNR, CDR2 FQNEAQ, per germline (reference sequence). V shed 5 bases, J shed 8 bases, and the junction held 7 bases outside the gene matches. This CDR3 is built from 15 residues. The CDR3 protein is CASSPGTGGNEKLFF. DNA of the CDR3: TGTGCCAGCAGCCCAGGGACAGGGGGTAACGAAAAACTGTTTTTT.

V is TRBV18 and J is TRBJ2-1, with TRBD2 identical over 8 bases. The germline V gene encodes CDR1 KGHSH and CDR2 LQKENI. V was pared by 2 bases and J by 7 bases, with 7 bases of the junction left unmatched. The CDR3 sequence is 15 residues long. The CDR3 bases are TGTGCCAGCTCACCATTAGCGGGACCAGAAAATGAGCAGTTCTTC. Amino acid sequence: CASSPLAGPENEQFF.

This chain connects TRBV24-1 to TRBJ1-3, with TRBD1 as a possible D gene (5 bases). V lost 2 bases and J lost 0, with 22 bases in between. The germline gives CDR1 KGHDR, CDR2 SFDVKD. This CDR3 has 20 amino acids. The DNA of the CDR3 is TGTGCCACCAGTGATTCCGGCCGTAAGTCCCGGGGACTCTCTGGAAACACCATATATTTT. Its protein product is CATSDSGRKSRGLSGNTIYF.

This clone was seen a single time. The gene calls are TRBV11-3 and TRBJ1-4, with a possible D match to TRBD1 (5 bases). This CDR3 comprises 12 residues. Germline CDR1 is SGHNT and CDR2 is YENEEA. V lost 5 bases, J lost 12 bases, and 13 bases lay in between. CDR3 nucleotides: TGTGCCAGCAGCCGACCCCAAGGGGAACTGTTTTTT. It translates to CASSRPQGELFF.